This T cell receptor beta chain was captured in a study of cytomegalovirus exposure and HLA in healthy donors. Study-level results: Later analysis identified a missense DCLRE1C variant that was linked to TCR beta V- and J-gene trimming. The study recorded 164 TCR beta chains that were cytomegalovirus-associated. Compared with the approximately 680-donor mean, an Asian-associated ancestry cluster reportedly had fewer N-insertions, according to a later analysis. Reports state that TCR beta sequences accurately predicted most subjects' HLA-A and HLA-B alleles.

The primer mix had 60 Vbeta and 13 Jbeta primers. TCRdb's table, derived via immunoSEQ multiplex PCR, lists solely in-frame clones and lacks some. The sample contains 150,000 to 200,000 clones, 65% to 90% of which appear only once. Concerning this clone itself: Its antigen is currently unknown.

CDR1 SEHNR and CDR2 FQNEAQ come from the germline V gene (reference sequence). CDR3 length equals 12 residues. V lost 4 bases and J lost 8; bases outside the gene matches: 3. The sequenced material came from PBMCs. This chain joins TRBV7-9 and TRBJ2-3; 7 positions match TRBD2. The origin of this receptor is a man over 45 in good health and CMV-seropositive. This chain's CDR3 is CASSSGLGTQYF. For the CDR3, the DNA is TGTGCCAGCAGCTCCGGACTAGGTACGCAGTATTTT.